This TCR beta chain was sequenced during a study of radiotherapy plus CTLA-4 blockade in lung cancer. Overall study context: Objective responses were seen in under 20% of patients, disease control in more than 30%.

The CDR3 extends over 17 amino acids. The germline V gene encodes CDR1 SGHRS and CDR2 YFSETQ. V lost 0 bases and J lost 4; bases outside the gene matches: 6. Points from the study as a whole: In blood, early T cell clone dynamics reportedly predicted response best, together with interferon-beta.

Data came from immunoSEQ multiplex PCR; TCRdb stores just in-frame clones and leaves some out. This table has 20,000 or so clones, around 88% appearing once. Remarks on this clone: The antigen is unknown.

The sequence derives from a human donor with non-small cell lung cancer whose response to radiotherapy plus ipilimumab could not be evaluated. Sequences were derived from peripheral blood, sampled from a patient treated with radiotherapy plus ipilimumab. The V and J genes are TRBV5-1 and TRBJ2-5, with 13 positions matching TRBD2. CDR3 region: CASSLGTSGSGGETQYF. The CDR3 coding sequence is TGCGCCAGCAGCTTGGGGACTAGCGGGAGTGGGGGAGAGACCCAGTACTTC. Combining the CDR3 with reference TRBV5-1 and TRBJ2-5 gives the whole variable domain KAGVTQTPRYLIKTRGQQVTLSCSPISGHRSVSWYQQTPGQGLQFLFEYFSETQRNKGNFPGRFSGRQFSNSRSEMNVSTLELGDSALYLCASSLGTSGSGGETQYFGPGTRLLVL.